This record covers a single T cell receptor beta chain. TCRdb recomputed calls from the 5' RACE reads with MiXCR, one row per CDR3 protein. The sample gives fewer than 65,000 distinct CDR3 sequences, 30% of which show up once; roughly 2.5% is in the top ten. The TCR comes from a female donor with breast cancer. The specimen sequenced was tumor-infiltrating naive CD4+ T cells sorted from the breast tumor. Documented subset: naive CD4+ T cells, CD4+CD45RA+CD25-.

The CDR3 region has the DNA TGTGCCAGCAGCTTTGGTACAGGGGAAAGATACACCTTC. Translated, it gives CASSFGTGERYTF. V and J are TRBV7-2 and TRBJ1-2; TRBD1 aligns across 7 bases. There are 13 residues in the CDR3. The V gene end was trimmed by 3 bases and the J gene end by 11 bases; junction bases not matched to a gene: 9. Germline CDR1 SGHTA, CDR2 FQGNSA. Using reference TRBV7-2 and TRBJ1-2 for the parts outside the CDR3, the full variable domain is GAGVSQSPSNKVTEKGKDVELRCDPISGHTALYWYRQSLGQGLEFLIYFQGNSAPDKSGLPSDRFSAERTGGSVSTLTIQRTQQEDSAVYLCASSFGTGERYTFGSGTRLTVV.